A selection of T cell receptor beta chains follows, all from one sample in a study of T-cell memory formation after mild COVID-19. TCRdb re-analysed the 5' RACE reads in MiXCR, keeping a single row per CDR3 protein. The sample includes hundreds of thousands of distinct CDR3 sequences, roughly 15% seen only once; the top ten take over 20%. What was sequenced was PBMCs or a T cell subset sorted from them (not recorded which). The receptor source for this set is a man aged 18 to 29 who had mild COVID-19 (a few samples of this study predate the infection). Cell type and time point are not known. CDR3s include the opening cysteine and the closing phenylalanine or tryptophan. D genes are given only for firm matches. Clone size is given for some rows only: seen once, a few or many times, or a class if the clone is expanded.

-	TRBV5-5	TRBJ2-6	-	CASSFPAGANVLTF	TGTGCCAGCAGCTTTCCGGCTGGGGCCAACGTCCTGACTTTC
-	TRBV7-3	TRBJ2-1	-	CASSTGWALNEQFF	TGTGCCAGCAGCACCGGGTGGGCACTGAATGAGCAGTTCTTC
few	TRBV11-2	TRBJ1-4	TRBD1	CASSQRQGELFF	TGTGCCAGCAGCCAGAGACAGGGGGAACTGTTTTTT
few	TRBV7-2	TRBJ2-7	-	CASSFLRGFRSYEQYF	TGTGCCAGCAGCTTCCTCAGGGGTTTCCGCTCCTACGAGCAGTACTTC
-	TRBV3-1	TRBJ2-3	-	CASSGVRDGYAQYF	TGTGCCAGCAGTGGGGTTCGGGACGGCTATGCGCAGTATTTT
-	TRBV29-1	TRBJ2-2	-	CSVAPGITGELFF	TGCAGCGTAGCACCGGGGATCACCGGGGAGCTGTTTTTT
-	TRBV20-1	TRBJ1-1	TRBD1	CSARTYRGTEAFF	TGCAGTGCTAGAACATACAGGGGCACTGAAGCTTTCTTT
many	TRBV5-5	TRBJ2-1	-	CASSHGGYEQFF	TGTGCCAGCAGTCATGGGGGCTATGAGCAGTTCTTC
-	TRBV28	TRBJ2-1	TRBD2	CASDLSGGRYNEQFF	TGTGCCAGCGATCTATCGGGGGGGAGGTACAATGAGCAGTTCTTC
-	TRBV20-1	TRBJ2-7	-	CSARGFGRGSSYEQYF	TGCAGTGCTAGAGGTTTTGGCCGGGGCTCATCCTACGAGCAGTACTTC
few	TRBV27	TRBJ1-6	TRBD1	CASRTGTGEWDSPLHF	TGTGCCAGCAGAACCGGGACAGGGGAGTGGGATTCACCCCTCCACTTT
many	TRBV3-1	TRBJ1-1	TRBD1	CASSQGTGYTEAFF	TGTGCCAGCAGCCAAGGGACAGGGTACACTGAAGCTTTCTTT
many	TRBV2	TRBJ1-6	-	CAGQTDNSPLHF	TGTGCCGGTCAGACGGATAATTCACCCCTCCACTTT
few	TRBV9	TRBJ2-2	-	CASSVGQRQYTGELFF	TGTGCCAGCAGCGTAGGTCAGCGGCAGTACACCGGGGAGCTGTTTTTT
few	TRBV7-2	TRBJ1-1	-	CASKDQVSSNTEAFF	TGTGCCAGCAAAGACCAGGTCTCTTCGAACACTGAAGCTTTCTTT
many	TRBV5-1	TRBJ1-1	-	CASSLDRMNTEAFF	TGCGCCAGCAGCTTGGACAGGATGAACACTGAAGCTTTCTTT
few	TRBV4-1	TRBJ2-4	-	CASSQLAKLAKNIQYF	TGCGCCAGCAGCCAACTAGCGAAATTAGCCAAAAACATTCAGTACTTC
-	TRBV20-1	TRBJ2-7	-	CSARDRSGDRYEQYF	TGCAGTGCTAGAGATAGGTCAGGGGATAGGTACGAGCAGTACTTC
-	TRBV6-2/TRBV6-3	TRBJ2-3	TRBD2	CASSYSGLAGVPSTDTQYF	TGTGCCAGCAGTTACTCCGGACTAGCGGGAGTGCCTAGCACAGATACGCAGTATTTT
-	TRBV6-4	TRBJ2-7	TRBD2	CATSPAGGHYEQYF	TGTGCCACTTCGCCGGCGGGGGGCCACTACGAGCAGTACTTC
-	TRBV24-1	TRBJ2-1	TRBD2	CATSDPTSGYYNEQFF	TGTGCCACCAGTGACCCAACTAGCGGGTACTACAATGAGCAGTTCTTC
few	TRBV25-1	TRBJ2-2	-	CASSGPGHKSGELFF	TGTGCCAGCAGTGGTCCCGGACACAAGTCCGGGGAGCTGTTTTTT
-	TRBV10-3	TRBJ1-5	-	CAISGGGGSEGNQPQHF	TGTGCCATCAGTGGGGGAGGGGGGAGCGAGGGCAATCAGCCCCAGCATTTT
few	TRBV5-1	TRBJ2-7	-	CASSLSIGTAAYEQYF	TGCGCCAGCAGCTTGTCGATCGGGACTGCCGCCTACGAGCAGTACTTC
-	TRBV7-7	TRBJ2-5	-	CASTNSGTQYF	TGTGCTAGCACGAACTCCGGCACCCAGTACTTC
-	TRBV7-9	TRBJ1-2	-	CASSLEHGYTF	TGTGCCAGCAGCTTAGAGCATGGCTACACCTTC
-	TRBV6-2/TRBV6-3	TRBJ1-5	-	CASGGDQPQHF	TGTGCCAGCGGGGGGGATCAGCCCCAGCATTTT
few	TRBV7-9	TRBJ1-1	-	CASRPEAAPLGRAFF	TGTGCCAGCCGCCCCGAGGCAGCCCCTCTCGGGCGAGCTTTCTTT
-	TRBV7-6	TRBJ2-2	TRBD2	CASSRKSPGLAGENTGELFF	TGTGCCAGCAGCCGTAAGTCCCCGGGACTAGCGGGGGAGAACACCGGGGAGCTGTTTTTT
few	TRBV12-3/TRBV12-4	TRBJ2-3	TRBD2	CASSVAFGLAVNTDTQYF	TGTGCCAGCAGTGTCGCGTTCGGACTAGCGGTGAACACAGATACGCAGTATTTT
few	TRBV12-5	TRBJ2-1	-	CASGFQGRELEQFF	TGTGCTAGTGGTTTCCAAGGGCGCGAACTTGAGCAGTTCTTC
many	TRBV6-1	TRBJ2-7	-	CASTNSQGYEQYF	TGTGCCAGCACTAACTCCCAGGGTTACGAGCAGTACTTC
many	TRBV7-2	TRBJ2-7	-	CASSFLPYEQYF	TGTGCCAGCAGCTTCCTCCCCTACGAGCAGTACTTC
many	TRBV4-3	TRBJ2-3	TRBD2	CASSQGLAGVTDTQYF	TGCGCCAGCAGCCAAGGACTAGCGGGGGTCACAGATACGCAGTATTTT
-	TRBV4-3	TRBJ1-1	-	CASSQEVQGPFEAFF	TGCGCCAGCAGCCAAGAGGTGCAGGGGCCGTTTGAAGCTTTCTTT
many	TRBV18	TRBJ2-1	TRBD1	CASSSRQGINEQFF	TGTGCCAGCTCATCAAGACAGGGGATTAATGAGCAGTTCTTC
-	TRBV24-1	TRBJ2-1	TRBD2	CATSDPGLAGGTEQFF	TGTGCCACCAGTGACCCCGGACTAGCGGGGGGGACTGAGCAGTTCTTC
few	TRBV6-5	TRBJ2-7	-	CASSYDQGHEQYF	TGTGCCAGCAGTTACGATCAGGGCCACGAGCAGTACTTC
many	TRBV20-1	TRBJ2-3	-	CSARGRGTDTQYF	TGCAGTGCTAGGGGCAGGGGCACAGATACGCAGTATTTT
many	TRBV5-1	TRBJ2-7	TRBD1	CASSGGQHSYEQYF	TGCGCCAGCAGCGGGGGACAGCACTCCTACGAGCAGTACTTC
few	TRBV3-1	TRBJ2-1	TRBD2	CASSQEDSGGPYNEQFF	TGTGCCAGCAGCCAAGAGGATAGCGGGGGGCCCTACAATGAGCAGTTCTTC